The 13 T cell receptor beta chains below were found in one sample sequenced in a study of blood T cells in healthy people across ages. A second PCR of 7 to 11 cycles used a sample-barcoded 5' primer and a J-beta primer mix. TCRdb passed the 5' RACE reads through MiXCR, listing each CDR3 protein once. The repertoire has approximately 1.5 million distinct CDR3 sequences, roughly 32% of them found once; the top ten carry about 11%. The sequencing input was blood. The receptors originated from a woman in her thirties in good health.

The table lists this clonotype with many counts. The rearrangement joins TRBV20-1 to TRBJ2-5, with D perhaps TRBD1 (5 bases). Trimming stripped 0 bases from V and 1 base from J, with 12 bases between. Germline assignment: CDR1 DFQATT and CDR2 SNEGSKA (reference sequence). The CDR3 sequence is 15 residues long. The DNA for the CDR3 is TGCAGTGCTAGAGATGGCAGGGCCCTCCAAGAGACCCAGTACTTC. Translating it yields CSARDGRALQETQYF.

As for this clonotype: With a much larger clone just one base away, this may be a read error. V is TRBV5-5 and J is TRBJ1-2, with D perhaps matching TRBD1 (5 bases). From germline, CDR1 is SGHKS and CDR2 YYEKEE (reference sequence). The CDR3 covers 17 residues. This CDR3 reads CASSPDTTRQSNYGNTF. CDR3 sequence (DNA): TGTGCCAGCAGCCCGGACACGACCAGACAATCTAACTATGGCAACACCTTC.

The chain couples TRBV5-1 to TRBJ1-6; no firm D call. Trimming stripped 0 bases from V and 8 bases from J, with 9 bases between. The CDR3 is 14 residues long. In germline, CDR1 is SGHRS, CDR2 YFSETQ. The CDR3 sequence: CASSLVASHSPLHF. The CDR3 bases are TGCGCCAGCAGCTTGGTGGCATCACATTCACCCCTCCACTTT.

The chain recombines TRBV7-9 with TRBJ2-4; 12 nucleotides align to TRBD2. The CDR3 length is 15 residues. With 4 bases clipped from V and 13 bases from J, the junction kept 11 bases outside the gene matches. Germline-derived CDR1 and CDR2 are SEHNR and FQNEAQ (reference sequence). The DNA of the CDR3 is TGTGCCAGCAGCTCCCTAGCGGGAGGGCCGAGAGAGCAGTACTTC. Protein sequence: CASSSLAGGPREQYF.

The J gene is TRBJ2-2, the V gene TRBV7-2, with 8 bases matching TRBD2. With V trimmed by 5 bases and J by 6 bases, 11 bases remained unmatched. This CDR3 comprises 16 residues. Germline V gives CDR1 SGHTA, CDR2 FQGNSA. The DNA of the CDR3 is TGTGCCAGCAGCCATAACTCAGCGGGAGTGGCCGGGGAGCTGTTTTTT. This encodes CASSHNSAGVAGELFF.

The chain employs TRBV24-1 and TRBJ2-1; D is uncertain. This CDR3 comprises 15 residues. With 3 bases removed from V and 5 bases from J, the gap between germline ends came to 13 bases. The germline CDR1 and CDR2 sequences are KGHDR and SFDVKD. DNA of the CDR3: TGTGCCACCAGTGATGTGTCGGGTCCAGACAATGAGCAGTTCTTC. The encoded protein is CATSDVSGPDNEQFF.

A few counts support this clonotype. This rearrangement joins TRBV27 to TRBJ1-5, with 8 positions matching TRBD1. CDR3 length equals 13 residues. V lost 4 bases and J lost 6; bases outside the gene matches: 2. CDR1 is MNHEY and CDR2 is SMNVEV in the germline V gene (reference sequence). CDR3 in amino acids: CASSSGGRQPQHF. The DNA for the CDR3 is TGTGCCAGCAGTTCAGGGGGCCGTCAGCCCCAGCATTTT.

The chain carries TRBV18 and TRBJ1-6; D remains ambiguous. This CDR3 is built from 16 residues. V was pared by 2 bases and J by 6 bases, with 14 bases between. CDR1 is KGHSH, CDR2 LQKENI, per germline. CDR3 residues: CASSPNQAGANSPLHF. The CDR3 bases are TGTGCCAGCTCACCAAATCAGGCAGGAGCTAATTCACCCCTCCACTTT.

V is TRBV20-1 and J is TRBJ2-1; D is ambiguous. V was clipped by 2 bases and J by 0 bases, with 20 bases between them. The CDR3 spans 18 residues. Germline values: CDR1 DFQATT, CDR2 SNEGSKA (reference sequence). The CDR3 spells CSARTTVNRYNSYNEQFF. For the CDR3, the DNA is TGCAGTGCTAGAACGACCGTCAACCGGTATAACTCCTACAATGAGCAGTTCTTC.

This clonotype was detected only a few times. The chain couples TRBV28 to TRBJ2-7, with D perhaps TRBD1 or TRBD2 (5 bases each). V was trimmed by 10 bases and J by 0 bases, leaving 16 bases between them. From germline, CDR1 is MDHEN and CDR2 SYDVKM. The CDR3 runs 14 residues. CDR3 nucleotide sequence: TGTGCCACCTGCTTTGGGGCGGGCTCCTACGAGCAGTACTTC. Translation gives CATCFGAGSYEQYF.

The chain recombines TRBV12-3 or TRBV12-4 with TRBJ1-2, with D unresolved. V was trimmed by 2 bases and J by 6 bases, leaving 10 bases between them. This CDR3 spans 13 amino acids. This CDR3 reads CASSLSGYDGYTF. The CDR3 nucleotides read TGTGCCAGCAGTTTATCAGGTTATGATGGCTACACCTTC.

V usage is TRBV25-1 and J usage is TRBJ2-3; 7 bases match TRBD1. V shed 8 bases and J 2 bases; nucleotides not matched to a gene: 7. Germline CDR1 and CDR2: MGHDK and SYGVNS. The CDR3 is made up of 14 amino acids. The CDR3 coding sequence is TGTGCCAGCTCCGAGGGACAGAACACAGATACGCAGTATTTT. It specifies CASSEGQNTDTQYF.

This clonotype was observed at least ten times. The chain recombines TRBV5-1 with TRBJ2-1; 7 bases match TRBD1. Germline V gene lookup returns CDR1 SGHRS and CDR2 YFSETQ. The CDR3 extends over 14 amino acids. V lost 4 bases and J lost 2; bases outside the gene matches: 3. DNA of the CDR3: TGCGCCAGCAGCCCGGGACAGACCTACAATGAGCAGTTCTTC. This sequence encodes CASSPGQTYNEQFF.